This T cell receptor beta chain appears in the sequencing data of a study of cytomegalovirus exposure and HLA in healthy donors. The PCR ran on 60 Vbeta and 13 Jbeta primers. Generated by immunoSEQ multiplex PCR, the TCRdb table keeps only in-frame clones and is missing some. The table has approximately 110,000 clones, over 60% seen once. Germline loops: CDR1 SGHRS, CDR2 YFSETQ. This CDR3 comprises 15 residues. Notes on the study in general: TCR beta V- and J-gene trimming, according to a later analysis, was linked to a missense DCLRE1C variant.

About this clone itself: As yet, its antigen is unknown.

The TCR originated in a woman aged 60-75 years in good health and CMV-seropositive. Material: PBMCs. J is TRBJ2-5 and V is TRBV5-1, with D unclear. The DNA end is a closer match to TRBJ2-7, so the J assignment may be wrong. The CDR3 region is CASSLQLTQTYEQYF. DNA for the CDR3: TGCGCCAGCAGCTTACAACTGACACAGACCTACGAGCAGTACTTC.